This entry lists 13 T cell receptor beta chains sequenced from one sample in a study of control samples from healthy donors and cancer patients. The data were produced by immunoSEQ multiplex PCR, yet TCRdb's version contains in-frame clones alone and is incomplete. The sample records 150,000 to 160,000 clones, around 96% being singletons. The sequenced sample was blood. The source of these receptors is a man aged 40-55 years in good health.

The chain links TRBV3-1 (or the pseudogene TRBV3-2) to TRBJ1-3, with D hard to call. The CDR3 is made up of 16 amino acids. Germline values: CDR1 LGHDT, CDR2 YNNKEL (reference sequence). V was clipped by 1 base and J by 4 bases, with 14 bases between them. This CDR3 is CASSQVAGSSGNTIYF. For the CDR3, the DNA is TGTGCCAGCAGCCAAGTTGCGGGTTCTAGCGGAAACACCATATATTTT.

The genes are TRBV4-1 and TRBJ1-1; the match to TRBD1 covers 7 bases. V lost 4 bases to trimming and J lost 5 bases; unmatched junction nucleotides: 7. Germline V CDR1 and CDR2: MGHRA, YSYEKL. The CDR3 contains 14 residues. The CDR3 loop is CASSLYRGETEAFF. CDR3 nucleotides: TGCGCCAGCAGCCTATACAGGGGAGAAACTGAAGCTTTCTTT.

The chain recombines TRBV5-1 with TRBJ2-3; 10 bases agree with TRBD2. Germline CDR1 is SGHRS and CDR2 is YFSETQ. The CDR3 consists of 16 residues. V lost 5 bases and J lost 2; bases outside the gene matches: 8. CDR3 loop: CASRPIAGGSTDTQYF. CDR3 nucleotides: TGCGCCAGCAGGCCGATAGCGGGGGGATCCACAGATACGCAGTATTTT.

The V and J genes are TRBV11-2 and TRBJ1-2; 7 bases are shared with TRBD1. In germline, CDR1 is SGHAT, CDR2 FQNNGV. The CDR3 has 14 residues. V shed 1 base, J shed 4 bases, and the junction held 3 bases outside the gene matches. CDR3 sequence: CASSLVGTVYGYTF. The CDR3 nucleotides read TGTGCCAGCAGCTTAGTGGGGACAGTCTATGGCTACACCTTC. Filled out from reference TRBV11-2 and TRBJ1-2, the complete variable domain reads EAGVAQSPRYKIIEKRQSVAFWCNPISGHATLYWYQQILGQGPKLLIQFQNNGVVDDSQLPKDRFSAERLKGVDSTLKIQPAKLEDSAVYLCASSLVGTVYGYTFGSGTRLTVV.

This clone came up once. The rearrangement links TRBV12-3 or TRBV12-4 to TRBJ1-1; D gene unclear. V lost 6 bases, J lost 1 base, and 9 bases lay in between. The CDR3 is 13 amino acids. In DNA, the CDR3 is TGTGCCAGCAGCTCGCAGGAGAACACTGAAGCTTTCTTT. Encoded protein: CASSSQENTEAFF.

V and J are TRBV5-6 and TRBJ1-2; D is uncertain. V shed 4 bases and J shed 8 bases, with 21 bases lying between them. Germline-derived CDR1 and CDR2 are SGHDT and YYEEEE. This CDR3 has 15 residues. The CDR3 nucleotides read TGTGCCAGCAGCCAGCCTGACCTAAAGGGCGGAGGCTACACCTTC. It specifies CASSQPDLKGGGYTF.

This clone has a single count. V is TRBV7-2 and J is TRBJ2-5, with a tentative D call TRBD2 (5 bases). This CDR3 contains 15 residues. Germline CDR1 is SGHTA and CDR2 is FQGNSA. Trimming left V 2 bases short and J 4 bases short, with 14 bases between. The CDR3 spells CASSLMRLAGETQYF. CDR3 in DNA: TGTGCCAGCAGCTTAATGAGGCTAGCTGGAGAGACCCAGTACTTC.

V usage is TRBV7-9 and J usage is TRBJ1-2; TRBD1 aligns across 9 bases. The CDR3 loop spans 16 amino acids. Per the germline V gene, CDR1 is SEHNR and CDR2 is FQNEAQ (reference sequence). Germline trimming cut 5 bases from V and 5 bases from J; bases unmatched to any gene: 12. The CDR3 bases are TGTGCCAGCAGCGCCGGGACAGGGCTCGCTACGTATGGCTACACCTTC. Amino acids: CASSAGTGLATYGYTF.

The chain has TRBV5-4 and TRBJ2-1; TRBD2 matches at 13 bases. This CDR3 has 16 residues. The V and J ends lost 5 bases and 0 bases, in that order; junction bases with no gene match: 2. Germline loops: CDR1 SGHNT, CDR2 YYREEE (reference sequence). The chain's CDR3 is CASRRTSGGSYNEQFF. The CDR3 DNA reads as TGTGCCAGCAGGCGGACTAGCGGGGGCTCCTACAATGAGCAGTTCTTC. Looking up the rest from reference TRBV5-4 and TRBJ2-1 gives the full variable domain: ETGVTQSPTHLIKTRGQQVTLRCSSQSGHNTVSWYQQALGQGPQFIFQYYREEENGRGNFPPRFSGLQFPNYSSELNVNALELDDSALYLCASRRTSGGSYNEQFFGPGTRLTVL.

The V gene is TRBV5-5, the J gene TRBJ2-7, with D perhaps matching TRBD1 (5 bases). The CDR3 sequence is 13 residues long. Germline V lookup: CDR1 SGHKS, CDR2 YYEKEE (reference sequence). V gave up 5 bases and J gave up 6 bases, with 15 bases separating them. The CDR3 loop is CASRFAGKREQYF. Here the CDR3 DNA reads TGTGCCAGCAGGTTCGCAGGGAAGCGCGAGCAGTACTTC.

The rearrangement joins TRBV27 to TRBJ2-2; D may correspond to TRBD1 or TRBD2 (5 bases each). V was trimmed by 3 bases and J by 5 bases, leaving 10 bases between them. Germline lookup yields CDR1 MNHEY and CDR2 SMNVEV (reference sequence). The CDR3 spans 14 residues. The CDR3 DNA is TGTGCCAGCAGTTTGGGGCGGGCAACCGGGGAGCTGTTTTTT. Translating it yields CASSLGRATGELFF.

The gene calls are TRBV2 and TRBJ1-2; D is uncertain. The CDR3 is made up of 11 amino acids. V was clipped by 6 bases and J by 5 bases, with 7 bases between them. Germline CDR1 SNHLY, CDR2 FYNNEI. The CDR3 sequence is CASRIGYGYTF. The DNA of the CDR3 is TGTGCCAGCAGAATCGGTTATGGCTACACCTTC.

This chain joins TRBV27 and TRBJ1-1, with D uncertain. Between the trimmed V and J ends, which lost 0 bases and 2 bases, there was a span of 10 bases. The CDR3 consists of 15 residues. Looked up from germline, CDR1 is MNHEY and CDR2 is SMNVEV (reference sequence). The CDR3 loop is CASSLSAGPNTEAFF. The CDR3 bases are TGTGCCAGCAGTTTATCGGCAGGACCCAACACTGAAGCTTTCTTT.